The next 11 T cell receptor beta chains were all read from a single sample in a study of T cell changes during pregnancy in multiple sclerosis. The method was immunoSEQ multiplex PCR; TCRdb's version includes in-frame clones alone and lacks a portion of them. The data contain 90,000 to 120,000 clones, roughly 92% of them seen just once; the ten biggest clones take up less than 0.9%. The material was peripheral blood, obtained in the third trimester of pregnancy. The receptors here all came from a female donor in good health, enrolled as a control in a pregnancy study.

The V and J genes are TRBV5-4 and TRBJ2-1, with 8 positions matching TRBD1. The V segment lost 4 bases and the J segment 8 bases; nucleotides outside the gene matches: 5. In germline, CDR1 is SGHNT, CDR2 YYREEE (reference sequence). The CDR3 sequence is 13 residues long. CDR3 sequence: CASSQVTGDEQFF. CDR3 sequence (DNA): TGTGCCAGCAGCCAGGTGACAGGGGATGAGCAGTTCTTC.

V usage is TRBV10-3 and J usage is TRBJ1-5; D is undetermined. The CDR3 contains 15 residues. Germline CDR1 reads ENHRY; CDR2 reads SYGVKD. Trimming left V 2 bases short and J 0 bases short, with 8 bases between. DNA for the CDR3: TGTGCCATCAGTGAGACAGTTAATAGCAATCAGCCCCAGCATTTT. It is translated as CAISETVNSNQPQHF.

This clone appeared a few times. The CDR3 sequence: CASGADRVSNQPQHF. CDR3 sequence (DNA): TGTGCTAGTGGTGCTGACAGGGTAAGCAATCAGCCCCAGCATTTT. V gene TRBV12-5 combines with J gene TRBJ1-5, with 7 nucleotides matching TRBD1. Trimming removed 5 bases from V and 1 base from J; junction bases left unmatched: 5. This CDR3 is 15 amino acids long. CDR1 and CDR2 (germline): LGHNT, FRNRAP.

This chain joins TRBV11-1 and TRBJ2-1; D might be TRBD2 (7 bases). Germline lookup yields CDR1 SGHAT and CDR2 FQDESV (reference sequence). Trimming cost V 1 base and J 4 bases, with 11 bases left between them. There are 15 residues in the CDR3. CDR3 protein: CASSLGGGAYNEQFF. CDR3 nucleotide sequence: TGTGCCAGCAGCTTAGGCGGGGGCGCTTACAATGAGCAGTTCTTC.

The genes are TRBV5-6 and TRBJ2-2; D is possibly TRBD2 (6 bases). Germline loops: CDR1 SGHDT, CDR2 YYEEEE. This CDR3 is 14 amino acids long. The ends were cut back, 0 bases at V and 5 bases at J, with 8 bases in the middle. In DNA, the CDR3 is TGTGCCAGCAGCTTGGCCGGGACTACCGGGGAGCTGTTTTTT. Translation gives CASSLAGTTGELFF. The full variable domain, with the rest looked up from reference TRBV5-6 and TRBJ2-2, is DAGVTQSPTHLIKTRGQQVTLRCSPKSGHDTVSWYQQALGQGPQFIFQYYEEEERQRGNFPDRFSGHQFPNYSSELNVNALLLGDSALYLCASSLAGTTGELFFGEGSRLTVL.

The chain carries TRBV9 and TRBJ1-2; 7 bases agree with TRBD1. V was clipped by 2 bases and J by 8 bases; unmatched bases: 6. The CDR3 covers 13 residues. The germline V gene has CDR1 SGDLS and CDR2 YYNGEE. CDR3 region: CASSVFQGEGYTF. The CDR3 DNA is TGTGCCAGCAGCGTTTTCCAGGGGGAGGGCTACACCTTC. Full variable domain (missing parts from reference TRBV9 and TRBJ1-2): DSGVTQTPKHLITATGQRVTLRCSPRSGDLSVYWYQQSLDQGLQFLIQYYNGEERAKGNILERFSAQQFPDLHSELNLSSLELGDSALYFCASSVFQGEGYTFGSGTRLTVV.

The chain has TRBV27 and TRBJ1-2; TRBD1 might be the D (5 bases). Looked up from germline, CDR1 is MNHEY and CDR2 is SMNVEV (reference sequence). V was clipped by 3 bases and J by 2 bases, with 13 bases between them. The CDR3 spans 15 residues. The chain's CDR3 is CASSFSRGRNYGYTF. For the CDR3, the DNA is TGTGCCAGCAGTTTCAGTAGGGGTCGGAACTATGGCTACACCTTC.

The DNA of the CDR3 is TGTGCCAGCAGCGTAGATGACTCTCCAGGGGCGCAGTACTTC. Its translation is CASSVDDSPGAQYF. The rearrangement joins TRBV9 to TRBJ2-7, with D possibly being TRBD1 (6 bases). The V end was cut by 0 bases, the J end by 9 bases, with 16 bases between. CDR1 is SGDLS, CDR2 YYNGEE, per germline. The CDR3 has 14 residues. Combining the CDR3 with reference TRBV9 and TRBJ2-7 gives the whole variable domain DSGVTQTPKHLITATGQRVTLRCSPRSGDLSVYWYQQSLDQGLQFLIQYYNGEERAKGNILERFSAQQFPDLHSELNLSSLELGDSALYFCASSVDDSPGAQYFGPGTRLTVT.

The chain combines TRBV9 with TRBJ2-2, with D possibly TRBD2 on 6 matching bases. Germline V gives CDR1 SGDLS, CDR2 YYNGEE. This CDR3 is built from 17 residues. V shed 3 bases and J shed 6 bases, with 21 bases lying between them. CDR3 sequence reads: CASSGTRDSHASGELFF. CDR3 coding DNA: TGTGCCAGCAGCGGCACCCGGGACTCCCATGCCTCCGGGGAGCTGTTTTTT. Full variable domain (rest looked up from reference TRBV9 and TRBJ2-2): DSGVTQTPKHLITATGQRVTLRCSPRSGDLSVYWYQQSLDQGLQFLIQYYNGEERAKGNILERFSAQQFPDLHSELNLSSLELGDSALYFCASSGTRDSHASGELFFGEGSRLTVL.

This chain joins TRBV7-2 and TRBJ2-7; 10 bases are shared with TRBD2. The length of the CDR3 is 15 residues. Losses at the gene ends were 5 bases for V and 1 base for J; bases not matched to a gene: 5. Germline CDR1 and CDR2: SGHTA and FQGNSA. The CDR3 region has the DNA TGTGCCAGCAGCACCTGGACTAGCGGATCCTACGAGCAGTACTTC. Translated: CASSTWTSGSYEQYF. The variable domain in full, completed from reference TRBV7-2 and TRBJ2-7, reads GAGVSQSPSNKVTEKGKDVELRCDPISGHTALYWYRQSLGQGLEFLIYFQGNSAPDKSGLPSDRFSAERTGGSVSTLTIQRTQQEDSAVYLCASSTWTSGSYEQYFGPGTRLTVT.

The V and J genes are TRBV5-1 and TRBJ2-5, with 12 positions matching TRBD2. The V gene's germline CDR1 is SGHRS and CDR2 YFSETQ. CDR3 length: 15 residues. Trimming took 3 bases from V and 3 from J; bases not matched to a gene: 3. The CDR3 region is CASSSRTSGKETQYF. The DNA for the CDR3 is TGCGCCAGCAGCTCGAGGACTAGCGGGAAAGAGACCCAGTACTTC.